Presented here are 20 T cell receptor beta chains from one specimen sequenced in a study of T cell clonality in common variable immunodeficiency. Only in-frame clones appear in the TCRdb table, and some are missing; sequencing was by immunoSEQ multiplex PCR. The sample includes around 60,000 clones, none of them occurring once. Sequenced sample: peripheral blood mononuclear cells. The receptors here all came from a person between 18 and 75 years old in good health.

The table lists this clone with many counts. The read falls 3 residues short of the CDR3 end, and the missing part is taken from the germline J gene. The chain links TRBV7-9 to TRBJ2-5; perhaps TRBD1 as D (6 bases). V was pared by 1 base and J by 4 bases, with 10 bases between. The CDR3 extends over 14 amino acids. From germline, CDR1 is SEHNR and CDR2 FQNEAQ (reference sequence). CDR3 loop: CASSLDRVVETQYF. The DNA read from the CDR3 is TGTGCCAGCAGCTTAGACAGGGTGGTAGAGACC.

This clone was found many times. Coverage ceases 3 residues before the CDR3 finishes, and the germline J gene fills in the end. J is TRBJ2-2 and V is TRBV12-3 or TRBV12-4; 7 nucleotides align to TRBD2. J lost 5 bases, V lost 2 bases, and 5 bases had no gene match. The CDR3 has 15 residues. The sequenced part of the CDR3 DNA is TGTGCCAGCAGTTTACGGCTAGCGGTAACCGGGGAG. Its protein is CASSLRLAVTGE. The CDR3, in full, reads CASSLRLAVTGELFF.

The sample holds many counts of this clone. CDR3: CASSELGAIDEQFF. The sequenced part of the CDR3 DNA is TGCGCCAGCAGTGAGCTGGGGGCGATCGATGAG. V is TRBV10-2 and J is TRBJ2-1; tentatively, D is TRBD1 (6 bases). The read terminates 3 residues before the CDR3 end, so the remaining end is supplied by the germline J gene. Germline V gene lookup returns CDR1 WSHSY and CDR2 SAAADI. The V end was cut by 2 bases, the J end by 8 bases, with 13 bases between. There are 14 residues in the CDR3.

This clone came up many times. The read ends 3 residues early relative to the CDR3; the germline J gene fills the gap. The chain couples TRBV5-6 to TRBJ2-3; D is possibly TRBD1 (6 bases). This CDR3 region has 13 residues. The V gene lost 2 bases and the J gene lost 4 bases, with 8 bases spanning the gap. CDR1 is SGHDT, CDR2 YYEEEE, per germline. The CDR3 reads CASSLTGSDTQYF. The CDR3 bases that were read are TGTGCCAGCAGCTTAACAGGGTCAGATACG. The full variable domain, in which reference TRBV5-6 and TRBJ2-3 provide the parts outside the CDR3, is DAGVTQSPTHLIKTRGQQVTLRCSPKSGHDTVSWYQQALGQGPQFIFQYYEEEERQRGNFPDRFSGHQFPNYSSELNVNALLLGDSALYLCASSLTGSDTQYFGPGTRLTVL.

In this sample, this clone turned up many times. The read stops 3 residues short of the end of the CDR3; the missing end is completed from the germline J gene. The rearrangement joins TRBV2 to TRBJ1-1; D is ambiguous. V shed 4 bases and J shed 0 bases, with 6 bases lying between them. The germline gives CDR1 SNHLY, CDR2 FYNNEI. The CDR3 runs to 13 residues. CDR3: CASSVPLNTEAFF. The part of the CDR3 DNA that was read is TGTGCCAGCAGTGTTCCCTTGAACACTGAA.

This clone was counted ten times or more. This CDR3 is CASSPGQGGQPQHF. CDR3 DNA (partial): TGCGCCAGCAGCCCGGGACAGGGTGGCCAGCCC. The rearrangement joins TRBV5-1 to TRBJ1-5, with 9 bases fitting TRBD1. Read coverage stops 3 residues before the CDR3 terminus; the germline J gene supplies the remainder. The CDR3 covers 14 residues. From germline, CDR1 is SGHRS and CDR2 YFSETQ. V was pared by 4 bases and J by 7 bases, with 6 bases of the junction left unmatched.

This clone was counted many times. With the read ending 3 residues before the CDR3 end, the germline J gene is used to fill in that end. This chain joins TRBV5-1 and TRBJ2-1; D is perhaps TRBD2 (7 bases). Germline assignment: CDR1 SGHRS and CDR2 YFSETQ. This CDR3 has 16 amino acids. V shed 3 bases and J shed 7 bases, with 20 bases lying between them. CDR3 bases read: TGCGCCAGCAGCTGGGGGGGCCTGTCAGTGGTAAATGAG. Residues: CASSWGGLSVVNE. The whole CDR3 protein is CASSWGGLSVVNEQFF. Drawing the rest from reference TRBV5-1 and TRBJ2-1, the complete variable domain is KAGVTQTPRYLIKTRGQQVTLSCSPISGHRSVSWYQQTPGQGLQFLFEYFSETQRNKGNFPGRFSGRQFSNSRSEMNVSTLELGDSALYLCASSWGGLSVVNEQFFGPGTRLTVL.

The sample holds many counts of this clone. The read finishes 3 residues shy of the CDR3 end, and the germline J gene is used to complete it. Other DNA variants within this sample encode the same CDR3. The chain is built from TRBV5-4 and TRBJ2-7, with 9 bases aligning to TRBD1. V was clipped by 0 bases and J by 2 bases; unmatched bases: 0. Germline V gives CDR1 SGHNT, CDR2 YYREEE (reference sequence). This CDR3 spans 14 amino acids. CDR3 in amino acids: CASSLGQGAYEQYF. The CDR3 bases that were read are TGTGCCAGCAGCTTGGGACAGGGGGCCTACGAG.

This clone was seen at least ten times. Here the CDR3 reads CASSLLLAGGTDTQYF. The sequenced part of the CDR3 DNA is TGTGCCAGCAGTTTACTACTAGCGGGGGGCACAGATACG. The V gene is TRBV27, the J gene TRBJ2-3, with TRBD2 identical over 11 bases. The sequence runs out 3 residues before the end of the CDR3; the remainder is reconstructed from the germline J gene. Germline V lookup: CDR1 MNHEY, CDR2 SMNVEV (reference sequence). CDR3 length equals 16 residues. The V gene end was trimmed by 2 bases and the J gene end by 1 base; junction bases not matched to a gene: 2.

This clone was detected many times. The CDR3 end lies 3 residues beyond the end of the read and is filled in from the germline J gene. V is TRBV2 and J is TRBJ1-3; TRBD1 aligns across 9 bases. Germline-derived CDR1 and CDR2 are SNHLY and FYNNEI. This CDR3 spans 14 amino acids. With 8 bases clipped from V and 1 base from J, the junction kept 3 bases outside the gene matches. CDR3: CASRDRVSGNTIYF. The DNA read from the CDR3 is TGTGCCAGCCGGGACAGGGTGTCTGGAAACACC. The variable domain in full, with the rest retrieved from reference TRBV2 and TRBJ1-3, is EPEVTQTPSHQVTQMGQEVILRCVPISNHLYFYWYRQILGQKVEFLVSFYNNEISEKSEIFDDQFSVERPDGSNFTLKIRSTKLEDSAMYFCASRDRVSGNTIYFGEGSWLTVV.

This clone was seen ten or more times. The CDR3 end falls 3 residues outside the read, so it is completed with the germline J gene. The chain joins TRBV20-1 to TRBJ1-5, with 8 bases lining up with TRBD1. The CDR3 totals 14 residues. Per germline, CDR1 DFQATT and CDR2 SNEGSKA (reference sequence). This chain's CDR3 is CSAPSRGPADPQHF. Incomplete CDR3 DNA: TGCAGTGCCCCCTCCAGGGGGCCCGCCGATCCC.

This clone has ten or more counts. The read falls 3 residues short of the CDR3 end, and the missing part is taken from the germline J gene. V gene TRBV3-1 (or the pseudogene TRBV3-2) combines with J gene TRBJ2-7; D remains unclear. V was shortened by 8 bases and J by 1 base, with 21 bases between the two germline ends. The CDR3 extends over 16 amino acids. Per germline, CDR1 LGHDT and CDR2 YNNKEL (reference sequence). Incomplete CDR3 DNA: TGTGCCAGCGACTTATCTGCGGAGCAGCGTTCCTACGAG. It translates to CASDLSAEQRSYE. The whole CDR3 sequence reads CASDLSAEQRSYEQYF.

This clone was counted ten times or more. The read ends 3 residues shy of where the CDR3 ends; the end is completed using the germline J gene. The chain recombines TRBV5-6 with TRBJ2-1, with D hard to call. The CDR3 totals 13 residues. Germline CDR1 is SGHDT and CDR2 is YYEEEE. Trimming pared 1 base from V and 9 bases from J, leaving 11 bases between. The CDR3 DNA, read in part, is TGTGCCAGCAGCTTGAGCGCCATTGGTGAG. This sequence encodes CASSLSAIGE. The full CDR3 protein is CASSLSAIGEQFF.

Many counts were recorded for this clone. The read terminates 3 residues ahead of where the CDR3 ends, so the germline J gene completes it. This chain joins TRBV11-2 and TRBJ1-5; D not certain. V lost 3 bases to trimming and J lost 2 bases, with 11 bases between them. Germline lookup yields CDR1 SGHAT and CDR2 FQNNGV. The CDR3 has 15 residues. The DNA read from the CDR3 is TGTGCCAGCAGCTTCGGACTTAGGGGCAATCAGCCC. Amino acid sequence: CASSFGLRGNQP. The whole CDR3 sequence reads CASSFGLRGNQPQHF.

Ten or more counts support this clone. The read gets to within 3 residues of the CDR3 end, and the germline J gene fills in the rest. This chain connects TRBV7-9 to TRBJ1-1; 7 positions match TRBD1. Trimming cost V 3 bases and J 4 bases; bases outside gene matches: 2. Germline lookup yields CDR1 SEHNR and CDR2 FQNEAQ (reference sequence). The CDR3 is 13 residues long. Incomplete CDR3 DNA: TGTGCCAGCAGCTTTGGACAGGTCACTGAA. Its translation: CASSFGQVTE. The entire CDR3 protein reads CASSFGQVTEAFF.

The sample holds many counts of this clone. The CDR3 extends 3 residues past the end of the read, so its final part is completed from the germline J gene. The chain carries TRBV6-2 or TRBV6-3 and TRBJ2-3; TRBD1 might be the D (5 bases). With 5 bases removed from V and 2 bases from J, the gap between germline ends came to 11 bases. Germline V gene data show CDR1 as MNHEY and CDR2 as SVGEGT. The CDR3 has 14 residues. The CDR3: CASSSRQNTDTQYF. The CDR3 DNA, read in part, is TGTGCCAGCAGTAGTAGACAGAACACAGATACG.

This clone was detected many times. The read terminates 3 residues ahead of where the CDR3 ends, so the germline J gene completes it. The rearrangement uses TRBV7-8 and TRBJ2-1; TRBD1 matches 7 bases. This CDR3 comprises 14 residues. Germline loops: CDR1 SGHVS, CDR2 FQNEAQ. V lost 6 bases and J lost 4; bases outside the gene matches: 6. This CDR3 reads CASSAGRGYNEQFF. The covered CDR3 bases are TGTGCCAGCAGTGCGGGCAGGGGGTACAATGAG.

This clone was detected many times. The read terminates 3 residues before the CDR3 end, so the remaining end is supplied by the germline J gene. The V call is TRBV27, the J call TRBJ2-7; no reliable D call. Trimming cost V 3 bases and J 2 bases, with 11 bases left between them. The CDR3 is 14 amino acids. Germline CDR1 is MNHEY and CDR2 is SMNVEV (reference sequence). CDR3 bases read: TGTGCCAGCAGTTTCCAGTCAAATGCCTACGAG. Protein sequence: CASSFQSNAYE. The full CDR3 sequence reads CASSFQSNAYEQYF.

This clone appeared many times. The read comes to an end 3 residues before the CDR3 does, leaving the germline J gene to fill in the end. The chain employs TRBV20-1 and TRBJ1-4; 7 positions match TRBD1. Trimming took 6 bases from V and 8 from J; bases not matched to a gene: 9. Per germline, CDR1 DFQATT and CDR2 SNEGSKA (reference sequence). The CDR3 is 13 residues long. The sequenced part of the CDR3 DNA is TGCAGTGCACGGACAGGAAGACGGGAAAAA. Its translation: CSARTGRREK. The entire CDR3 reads CSARTGRREKLFF.

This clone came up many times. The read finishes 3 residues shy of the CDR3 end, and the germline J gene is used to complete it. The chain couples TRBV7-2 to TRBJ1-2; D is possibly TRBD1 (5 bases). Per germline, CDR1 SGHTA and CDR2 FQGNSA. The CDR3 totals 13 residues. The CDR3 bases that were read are TGTGCCAGCAGCTTTTCAGGGAATCGAGGC. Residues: CASSFSGNRG. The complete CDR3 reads CASSFSGNRGYTF. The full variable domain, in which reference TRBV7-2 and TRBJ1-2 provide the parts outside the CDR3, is GAGVSQSPSNKVTEKGKDVELRCDPISGHTALYWYRQSLGQGLEFLIYFQGNSAPDKSGLPSDRFSAERTGGSVSTLTIQRTQQEDSAVYLCASSFSGNRGYTFGSGTRLTVV.